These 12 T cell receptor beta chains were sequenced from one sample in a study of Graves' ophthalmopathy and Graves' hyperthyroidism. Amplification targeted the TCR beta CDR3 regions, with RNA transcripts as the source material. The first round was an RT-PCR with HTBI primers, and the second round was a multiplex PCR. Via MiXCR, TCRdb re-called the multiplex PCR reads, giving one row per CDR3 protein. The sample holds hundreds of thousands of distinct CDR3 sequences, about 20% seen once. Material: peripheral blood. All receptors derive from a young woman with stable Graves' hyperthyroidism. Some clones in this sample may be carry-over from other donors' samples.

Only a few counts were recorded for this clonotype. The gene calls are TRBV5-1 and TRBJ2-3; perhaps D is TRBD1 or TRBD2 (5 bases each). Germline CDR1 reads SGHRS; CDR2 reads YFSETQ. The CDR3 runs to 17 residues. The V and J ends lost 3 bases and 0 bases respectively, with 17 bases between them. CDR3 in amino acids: CASSSYNQGESTDTQYF. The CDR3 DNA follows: TGCGCCAGCAGCTCATATAACCAGGGAGAAAGCACAGATACGCAGTATTTT.

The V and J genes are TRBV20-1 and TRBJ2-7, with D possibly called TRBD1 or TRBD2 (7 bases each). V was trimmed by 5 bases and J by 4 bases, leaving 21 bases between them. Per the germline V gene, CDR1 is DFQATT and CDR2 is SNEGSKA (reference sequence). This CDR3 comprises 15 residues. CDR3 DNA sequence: TGCAGTGCTCGGGACAGCCCTCGGGGAGGGTACGAGCAGTACTTC. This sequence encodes CSARDSPRGGYEQYF.

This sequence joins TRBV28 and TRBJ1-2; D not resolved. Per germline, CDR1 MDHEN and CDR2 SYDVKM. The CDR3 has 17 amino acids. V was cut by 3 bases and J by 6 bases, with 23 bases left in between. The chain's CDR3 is CASSLLARVTWHHGYTF. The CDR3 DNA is TGTGCCAGCAGTTTGCTGGCTCGCGTGACATGGCACCATGGCTACACCTTC.

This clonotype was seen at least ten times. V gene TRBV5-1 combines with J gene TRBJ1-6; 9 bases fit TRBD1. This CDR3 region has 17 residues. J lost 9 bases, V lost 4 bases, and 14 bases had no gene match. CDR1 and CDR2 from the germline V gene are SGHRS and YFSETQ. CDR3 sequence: CASSLSPVGQGTSPLHF. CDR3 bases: TGCGCCAGCAGCCTGTCCCCCGTGGGACAGGGCACTTCACCCCTCCACTTT. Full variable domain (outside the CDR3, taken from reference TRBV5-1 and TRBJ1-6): KAGVTQTPRYLIKTRGQQVTLSCSPISGHRSVSWYQQTPGQGLQFLFEYFSETQRNKGNFPGRFSGRQFSNSRSEMNVSTLELGDSALYLCASSLSPVGQGTSPLHFGNGTRLTVT.

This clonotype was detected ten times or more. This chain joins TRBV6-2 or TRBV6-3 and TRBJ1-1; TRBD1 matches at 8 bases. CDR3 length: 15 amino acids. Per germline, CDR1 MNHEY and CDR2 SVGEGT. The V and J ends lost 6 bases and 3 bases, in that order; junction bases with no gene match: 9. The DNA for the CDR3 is TGTGCCAGCAGCCCCGGACAGGGCGGGGACACTGAAGCTTTCTTT. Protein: CASSPGQGGDTEAFF.

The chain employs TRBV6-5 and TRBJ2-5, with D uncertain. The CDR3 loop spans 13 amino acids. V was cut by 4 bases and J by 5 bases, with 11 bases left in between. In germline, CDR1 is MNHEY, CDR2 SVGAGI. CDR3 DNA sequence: TGTGCCAGCAGTTTGGAAAAGCGTGAGACCCAGTACTTC. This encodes CASSLEKRETQYF.

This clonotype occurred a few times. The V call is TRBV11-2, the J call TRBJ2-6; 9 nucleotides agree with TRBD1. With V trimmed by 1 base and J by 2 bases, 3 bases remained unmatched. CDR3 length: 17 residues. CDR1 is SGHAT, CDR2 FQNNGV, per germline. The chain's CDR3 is CASSLGGQGPGANVLTF. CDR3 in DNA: TGTGCCAGCAGCTTAGGGGGACAGGGCCCTGGGGCCAACGTCCTGACTTTC. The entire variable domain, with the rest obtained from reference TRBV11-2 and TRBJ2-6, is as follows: EAGVAQSPRYKIIEKRQSVAFWCNPISGHATLYWYQQILGQGPKLLIQFQNNGVVDDSQLPKDRFSAERLKGVDSTLKIQPAKLEDSAVYLCASSLGGQGPGANVLTFGAGSRLTVL.

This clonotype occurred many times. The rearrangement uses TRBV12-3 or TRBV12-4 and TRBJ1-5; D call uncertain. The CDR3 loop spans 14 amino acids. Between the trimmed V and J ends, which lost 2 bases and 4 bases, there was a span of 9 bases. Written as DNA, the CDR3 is TGTGCCAGCAGTTTATCTGATGGGAATCAGCCCCAGCATTTT. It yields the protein CASSLSDGNQPQHF.

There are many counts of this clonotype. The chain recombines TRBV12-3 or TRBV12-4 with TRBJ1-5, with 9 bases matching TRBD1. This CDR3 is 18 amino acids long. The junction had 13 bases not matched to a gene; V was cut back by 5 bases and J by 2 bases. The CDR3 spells CASSRDRETPRGNQPQHF. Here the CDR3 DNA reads TGTGCCAGCAGTAGGGACAGGGAGACCCCGAGGGGCAATCAGCCCCAGCATTTT.

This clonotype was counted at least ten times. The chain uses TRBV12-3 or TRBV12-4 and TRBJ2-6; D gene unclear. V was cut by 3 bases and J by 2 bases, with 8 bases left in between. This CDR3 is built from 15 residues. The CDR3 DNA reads TGTGCCAGCAGTTTGGGTGAAGCTGGGGCCAACGTCCTGACTTTC. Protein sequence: CASSLGEAGANVLTF.

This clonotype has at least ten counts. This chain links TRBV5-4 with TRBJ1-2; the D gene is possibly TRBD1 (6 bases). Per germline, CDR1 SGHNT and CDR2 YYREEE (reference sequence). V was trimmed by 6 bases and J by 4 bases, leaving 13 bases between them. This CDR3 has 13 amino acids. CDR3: CASIPTGTYGYTF. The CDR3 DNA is TGTGCCAGCATTCCTACAGGGACCTATGGCTACACCTTC.

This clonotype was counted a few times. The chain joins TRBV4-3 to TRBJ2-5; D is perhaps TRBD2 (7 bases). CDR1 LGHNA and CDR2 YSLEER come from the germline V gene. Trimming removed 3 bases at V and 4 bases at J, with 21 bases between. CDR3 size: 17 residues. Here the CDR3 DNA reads TGCGCCAGCAGCCAGGGCGGCGGGGGCCGGTTCGGAGAGACCCAGTACTTC. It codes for CASSQGGGGRFGETQYF.